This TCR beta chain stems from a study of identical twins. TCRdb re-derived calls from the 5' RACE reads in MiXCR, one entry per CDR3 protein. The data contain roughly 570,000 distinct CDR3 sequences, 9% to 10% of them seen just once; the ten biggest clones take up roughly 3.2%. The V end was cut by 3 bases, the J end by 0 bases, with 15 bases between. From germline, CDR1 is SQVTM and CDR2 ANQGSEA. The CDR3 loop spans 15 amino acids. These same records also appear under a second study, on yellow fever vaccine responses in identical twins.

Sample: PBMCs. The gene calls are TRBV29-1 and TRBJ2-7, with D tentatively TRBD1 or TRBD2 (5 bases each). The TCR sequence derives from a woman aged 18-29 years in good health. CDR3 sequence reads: CSVEFRDQSSYEQYF. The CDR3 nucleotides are TGCAGCGTTGAGTTCCGGGACCAGAGCTCCTACGAGCAGTACTTC.